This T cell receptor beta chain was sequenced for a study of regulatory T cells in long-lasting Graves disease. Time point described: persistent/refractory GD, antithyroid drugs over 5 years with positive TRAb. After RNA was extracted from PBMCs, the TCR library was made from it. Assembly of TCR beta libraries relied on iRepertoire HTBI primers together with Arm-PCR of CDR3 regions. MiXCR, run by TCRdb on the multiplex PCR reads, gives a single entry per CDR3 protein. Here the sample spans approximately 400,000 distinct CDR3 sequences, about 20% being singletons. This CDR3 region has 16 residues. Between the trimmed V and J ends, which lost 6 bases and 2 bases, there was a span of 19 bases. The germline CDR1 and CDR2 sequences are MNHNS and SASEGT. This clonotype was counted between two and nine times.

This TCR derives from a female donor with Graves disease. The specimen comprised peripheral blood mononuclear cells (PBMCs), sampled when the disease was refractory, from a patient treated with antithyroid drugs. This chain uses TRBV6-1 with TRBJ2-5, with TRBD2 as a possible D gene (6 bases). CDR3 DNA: TGTGCCAGCAGCCCGGAGGGTGGCGGGTCGCAAGAGACCCAGTACTTC. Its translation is CASSPEGGGSQETQYF.